The 23 T cell receptor beta chains below were found in one sample sequenced in a study of CXCR3-negative and CXCR3-positive naive CD8 T cells. cDNA libraries for TRB were generated by 5' RACE incorporating UMI labels. TCRdb reprocessed the 5' RACE reads, with one entry per CDR3 protein and no DNA. Its clone listing holds approximately 53,000 distinct CDR3 sequences. Material for sequencing was memory CD8+ T cells from blood. Receptors originate from a human donor in good health. Some clones in this sample may be carry-over from other donors' samples.

V usage is TRBV27 and J usage is TRBJ1-4; TCRdb gives TRBD1 as the D gene, but with no DNA this cannot be confirmed. Germline values: CDR1 MNHEY, CDR2 SMNVEV (reference sequence). The CDR3 has 13 residues. The CDR3 region is CASSFFTGGKLFF.

The J gene is TRBJ1-4, the V gene TRBV6-6; TCRdb returns TRBD1, unconfirmable since there is no DNA. The CDR3 spans 13 residues. CDR1 and CDR2 (germline): MNHNY, SVGAGI (reference sequence). This chain's CDR3 is CATEQGTNEKLFF.

This chain uses TRBV15 with TRBJ2-4. Germline V gene sequence: CDR1 LNHNV, CDR2 YYDKDF (reference sequence). The CDR3 is 14 amino acids. The CDR3 sequence is CATSREGAKNIQYF.

The chain uses TRBV29-1 and TRBJ1-1. The CDR3 consists of 11 residues. CDR1 SQVTM and CDR2 ANQGSEA come from the germline V gene. The CDR3 loop is CSVTYRVEAFF.

This chain joins TRBV4-2 and TRBJ2-3; without DNA, the TCRdb call of TRBD2 cannot be checked. CDR1 and CDR2 from the germline V gene are LGHNA and YNFKEQ. This CDR3 has 15 residues. The CDR3 loop reads CASSQLAGATDTQYF.

The gene calls are TRBV12-3 or TRBV12-4 and TRBJ2-7; lacking DNA, the TRBD2 call made by TCRdb goes unchecked. This CDR3 has 12 amino acids. CDR3 sequence: CASTPGGRTQYF.

The chain has TRBV29-1 and TRBJ2-2; with no DNA, the TCRdb D assignment of TRBD2 cannot be verified. The germline V gene encodes CDR1 SQVTM and CDR2 ANQGSEA. This CDR3 comprises 13 residues. Here the CDR3 reads CSVELDPTGELFF.

The CDR3 here is CASSPLGSPEAFF. The chain has TRBV14 and TRBJ1-1; the TRBD1 assignment by TCRdb is unverifiable without DNA. Germline assignment: CDR1 SGHDN and CDR2 FVKESK. The CDR3 is made up of 13 amino acids. Full variable domain (remainder filled in from reference TRBV14 and TRBJ1-1): EAGVTQFPSHSVIEKGQTVTLRCDPISGHDNLYWYRRVMGKEIKFLLHFVKESKQDESGMPNNRFLAERTGGTYSTLKVQPAELEDSGVYFCASSPLGSPEAFFGQGTRLTVV.

The chain is built from TRBV7-8 and TRBJ2-1; TCRdb returns TRBD1, unconfirmable since there is no DNA. There are 16 residues in the CDR3. The germline V gene has CDR1 SGHVS and CDR2 FQNEAQ. This chain's CDR3 is CASSLFGTGSNNEQFF.

The chain uses TRBV2 and TRBJ2-3; the TCRdb D gene call, TRBD2, has no DNA to confirm it. The CDR3 consists of 16 residues. Looked up from germline, CDR1 is SNHLY and CDR2 is FYNNEI. The CDR3 loop is CASSTPSGGWADTQYF.

This chain joins TRBV7-9 and TRBJ2-7; TCRdb lists TRBD1, though no DNA is available to test this call. CDR1 is SEHNR and CDR2 is FQNEAQ in the germline V gene (reference sequence). There are 15 residues in the CDR3. The CDR3 here is CASSSPGQIFYEQYF.

The chain joins TRBV29-1 to TRBJ1-2. The CDR3 is 13 amino acids. Germline CDR1 and CDR2: SQVTM and ANQGSEA. Here the CDR3 reads CSVRTENTYGYTF.

The chain has TRBV20-1 and TRBJ2-7. Germline V lookup: CDR1 DFQATT, CDR2 SNEGSKA (reference sequence). The CDR3 covers 14 residues. CDR3 residues: CSARSPTVDYEQYF.

The J gene is TRBJ2-1, the V gene TRBV7-9; there is no DNA to check the TCRdb D call of TRBD1. Germline CDR1 and CDR2: SEHNR and FQNEAQ (reference sequence). There are 14 residues in the CDR3. This CDR3 is CASSSGQVGGEQFF. Full variable domain (missing parts from reference TRBV7-9 and TRBJ2-1): DTGVSQNPRHKITKRGQNVTFRCDPISEHNRLYWYRQTLGQGPEFLTYFQNEAQLEKSRLLSDRFSAERPKGSFSTLEIQRTEQGDSAMYLCASSSGQVGGEQFFGPGTRLTVL.

J is TRBJ2-3 and V is TRBV6-4; lacking DNA, the TRBD2 call made by TCRdb goes unchecked. The CDR3 is made up of 14 amino acids. Germline CDR1 is MRHNA and CDR2 is SNTAGT. The CDR3 loop is CASSASGSTDTQYF.

Considering frequency, this clonotype is medium-sized. The V call is TRBV28, the J call TRBJ2-1; TCRdb designates TRBD1, a call that cannot be tested without DNA. The germline gives CDR1 MDHEN, CDR2 SYDVKM. The CDR3 covers 16 residues. This CDR3 reads CASSLPPGELYNEQFF.

The rearrangement uses TRBV27 and TRBJ2-1; checking the TCRdb D call of TRBD1 is not possible without DNA. Germline lookup yields CDR1 MNHEY and CDR2 SMNVEV (reference sequence). The CDR3 is 15 amino acids. The CDR3 here is CASSPATTGHNEQFF.

The CDR3 here is CSVAGTGSYNEQFF. The V and J genes are TRBV29-1 and TRBJ2-1; as DNA is missing, the TRBD1 call by TCRdb cannot be tested. The length of the CDR3 is 14 residues. Germline V CDR1 and CDR2: SQVTM, ANQGSEA.

The chain joins TRBV7-9 to TRBJ2-5. The CDR3 consists of 14 residues. Germline V CDR1 and CDR2: SEHNR, FQNEAQ (reference sequence). The CDR3 loop reads CASSLVIAGETQYF.

The V gene is TRBV7-9, the J gene TRBJ1-1. CDR1 is SEHNR, CDR2 FQNEAQ, per germline (reference sequence). The CDR3 has 13 amino acids. The chain's CDR3 is CASSFEGNTEAFF.

V gene TRBV29-1 combines with J gene TRBJ2-7. Germline V gives CDR1 SQVTM, CDR2 ANQGSEA. The CDR3 has 13 amino acids. The CDR3 sequence: CSVCNDYSYEQYF.

The chain employs TRBV6-2 or TRBV6-3 and TRBJ2-3; there is no DNA to check the TCRdb D call of TRBD2. CDR1 is MNHEY and CDR2 is SVGEGT in the germline V gene. CDR3 length: 18 amino acids. The CDR3 loop reads CASSYSPQSAVFTDTQYF.

The chain combines TRBV23-1 with TRBJ2-2; there is no DNA to check the TCRdb D call of TRBD2. TRBV23-1 is classed as an ORF, of uncertain function. The CDR3 has 19 amino acids. CDR3 sequence: CASSRQTGTSGSNTGELFF.